A single sample is the source of the 27 T cell receptor beta chains below, sequenced in a study of T-cell memory formation after mild COVID-19. TCRdb reanalysed the 5' RACE reads using MiXCR and keeps one entry per CDR3 protein. The data contain 550,000 to 600,000 distinct CDR3 sequences, 17% of them singletons. Sequences were obtained from PBMCs or a T cell subset sorted from them (not recorded which). Receptors originate from an adult woman who had mild COVID-19 (a few samples of this study predate the infection). Cell type and time point are not known.

CDR3 nucleotides: TGTGCCAGCAGCGCGGGACACTACGAGCAGTACTTC. It is translated as CASSAGHYEQYF. The rearrangement uses TRBV11-1 and TRBJ2-7; D tentatively reads TRBD1 or TRBD2 (6 bases each). V lost 5 bases to trimming and J lost 3 bases, with 8 bases between them. The CDR3 is 12 amino acids. CDR1 SGHAT and CDR2 FQDESV come from the germline V gene (reference sequence).

The chain couples TRBV6-6 to TRBJ2-7; tentatively, D is TRBD2 (6 bases). The CDR3 is 16 residues long. CDR1 MNHNY and CDR2 SVGAGI come from the germline V gene (reference sequence). The V and J ends lost 4 bases and 0 bases respectively, with 16 bases between them. The CDR3 spells CASSSPERVSSYEQYF. In DNA, the CDR3 is TGTGCCAGCAGTTCCCCGGAGCGGGTGAGCTCCTACGAGCAGTACTTC.

This clonotype showed up just a few times. The rearrangement uses TRBV30 and TRBJ1-2, with 8 bases aligning to TRBD1. This CDR3 is 14 amino acids long. With V trimmed by 4 bases and J by 2 bases, 6 bases remained unmatched. Germline V CDR1 and CDR2: GTSNPN, SVGIG (reference sequence). CDR3 protein: CAWTRTGMNYGYTF. The CDR3 DNA follows: TGTGCCTGGACTCGGACAGGGATGAACTATGGCTACACCTTC.

This clonotype was recorded only once. V and J are TRBV15 and TRBJ1-1, with D perhaps matching TRBD1 (6 bases). CDR1 LNHNV and CDR2 YYDKDF come from the germline V gene (reference sequence). The CDR3 contains 15 residues. V lost 0 bases, J lost 0 bases, and 8 bases lay in between. In nucleotides, the CDR3 is TGTGCCACCAGCAGAGAGGACAGCTTGAACACTGAAGCTTTCTTT. Amino acids: CATSREDSLNTEAFF. The whole variable domain, filled in from reference TRBV15 and TRBJ1-1, reads DAMVIQNPRYQVTQFGKPVTLSCSQTLNHNVMYWYQQKSSQAPKLLFHYYDKDFNNEADTPDNFQSRRPNTSFCFLDIRSPGLGDTAMYLCATSREDSLNTEAFFGQGTRLTVV.

This clonotype was counted many times. The chain recombines TRBV7-2 with TRBJ1-6; D remains ambiguous. In germline, CDR1 is SGHTA, CDR2 FQGNSA. The V gene lost 6 bases and the J gene lost 6 bases, with 12 bases spanning the gap. CDR3 length equals 14 residues. CDR3 bases: TGTGCCAGCAGGGGTCAGCGGGGTAATTCACCCCTCCACTTT. Protein sequence: CASRGQRGNSPLHF. Looking up the rest from reference TRBV7-2 and TRBJ1-6 gives the full variable domain: GAGVSQSPSNKVTEKGKDVELRCDPISGHTALYWYRQSLGQGLEFLIYFQGNSAPDKSGLPSDRFSAERTGGSVSTLTIQRTQQEDSAVYLCASRGQRGNSPLHFGNGTRLTVT.

J is TRBJ1-4 and V is TRBV10-3; 10 nucleotides line up with TRBD1. V lost 8 bases to trimming and J lost 7 bases; unmatched junction nucleotides: 4. Germline loops: CDR1 ENHRY, CDR2 SYGVKD. The length of the CDR3 is 13 residues. The CDR3, as DNA: TGTGCCATCTCGGGACAGGGGCGTGAAAAACTGTTTTTT. This translates into CAISGQGREKLFF.

The J gene is TRBJ2-3, the V gene TRBV6-5; 7 bases map to TRBD2. The V segment lost 4 bases and the J segment 0 bases; nucleotides outside the gene matches: 7. Germline V gene sequence: CDR1 MNHEY, CDR2 SVGAGI. The CDR3 covers 16 residues. CDR3 loop: CASSSPGRGSTDTQYF. The CDR3 DNA reads TGTGCCAGCAGTTCTCCAGGGCGGGGGAGCACAGATACGCAGTATTTT.

On this clonotype: An end of the junction does not agree with germline; a read error may underlie this. V usage is TRBV4-3 and J usage is TRBJ2-7, with 10 nucleotides matching TRBD1. From germline, CDR1 is LGHNA and CDR2 YSLEER. This CDR3 contains 16 residues. The CDR3 nucleotides read TGCGCCAGCAGCCAAGGCCGGGACAGGGGAAGCTACGAGAAGTACTTC. The encoded protein is CASSQGRDRGSYEKYF.

This clonotype was observed many times. This chain links TRBV5-1 with TRBJ2-3, with 7 positions matching TRBD2. The CDR3 length is 13 residues. The trim removed 4 bases at V and 6 bases at J, leaving 5 bases unmatched. Germline loops: CDR1 SGHRS, CDR2 YFSETQ. CDR3 sequence (DNA): TGCGCCAGCAGCACCGCGGGAGTGGATACGCAGTATTTT. Its protein is CASSTAGVDTQYF.

This clonotype was seen more than once but under ten times. Here the CDR3 DNA reads TGTGCCAGCAGTTTGGTTGTGCAAGACAGTTTCAACACTGAAGCTTTCTTT. As protein: CASSLVVQDSFNTEAFF. The rearrangement joins TRBV12-3 or TRBV12-4 to TRBJ1-1; D possibly corresponds to TRBD1 (5 bases). V was clipped by 3 bases and J by 2 bases, with 19 bases between them. This CDR3 region has 17 residues.

This sequence joins TRBV3-1 and TRBJ1-2, with D tentatively TRBD1 (6 bases). The CDR3 length is 15 residues. V dropped 0 bases and J dropped 2 bases, with 10 bases sitting between them. CDR1 is LGHDT, CDR2 YNNKEL, per germline (reference sequence). This CDR3 reads CASSQDTTGNYGYTF. In nucleotides, the CDR3 is TGTGCCAGCAGCCAAGATACCACAGGGAACTATGGCTACACCTTC.

In its sample, this clonotype was seen a few times. The chain combines TRBV20-1 with TRBJ2-7, with D perhaps TRBD2 (5 bases). This CDR3 comprises 13 residues. Trimming removed 6 bases at V and 4 bases at J, with 16 bases between. Germline V gene data show CDR1 as DFQATT and CDR2 as SNEGSKA (reference sequence). CDR3 loop: CSASERAAYEQYF. In DNA, the CDR3 is TGCAGTGCCTCGGAGAGGGCCGCGTACGAGCAGTACTTC.

The chain is built from TRBV20-1 and TRBJ2-7; D assignment may be TRBD1 or TRBD2 (5 bases each). The CDR3 consists of 14 residues. Per germline, CDR1 DFQATT and CDR2 SNEGSKA (reference sequence). Trimming took 1 base from V and 2 from J, leaving 12 bases between them. As DNA, the CDR3 is TGCAGTGCTAGAGCGGGCAGGGACGCCTACGAGCAGTACTTC. Its translation: CSARAGRDAYEQYF.

The chain couples TRBV7-8 to TRBJ2-3, with TRBD2 matching over 8 bases. V was clipped by 5 bases and J by 3 bases; unmatched bases: 7. This CDR3 contains 15 residues. CDR1 SGHVS and CDR2 FQNEAQ come from the germline V gene. The DNA for the CDR3 is TGTGCCAGCAGCCCTCCGGGACTAGAGACAGATACGCAGTATTTT. As protein: CASSPPGLETDTQYF.

This clonotype was recorded a few times. The genes are TRBV20-1 and TRBJ2-7; 9 bases line up with TRBD1. Trimming cost V 2 bases and J 3 bases; bases outside gene matches: 2. The germline V gene encodes CDR1 DFQATT and CDR2 SNEGSKA (reference sequence). The CDR3 has 13 amino acids. The CDR3 coding sequence is TGCAGTGCTAGATCGGGACAGGGCTACGAGCAGTACTTC. It specifies CSARSGQGYEQYF.

This clonotype was recorded a few times. V gene TRBV21-1 combines with J gene TRBJ2-7; the tabulated D call, TRBD2, remains unverified against the DNA. TRBV21-1 counts as a pseudogene. The CDR3 consists of 16 residues. The chain's CDR3 is CASSKEVGELAGEQYF. CDR3 bases: TGTGCCAGCAGCAAAGAAGTGGGGGAACTAGCGGGGGAGCAGTACTTC.

This chain uses TRBV5-4 with TRBJ2-3; TRBD1 matches 9 bases. Losses at the gene ends were 10 bases for V and 1 base for J; bases not matched to a gene: 13. This CDR3 comprises 16 residues. Germline CDR1 SGHNT, CDR2 YYREEE (reference sequence). The CDR3 region has the DNA TGTGCCGTCCACCCAATGGGACAGGGAGGCACAGATACGCAGTATTTT. Translating it yields CAVHPMGQGGTDTQYF.

V usage is TRBV23-1 and J usage is TRBJ2-7; D remains ambiguous. TRBV23-1 is an open reading frame, and its role is uncertain. This CDR3 is built from 12 residues. The CDR3 bases are TGCGCTCTACGTAGGAGAACCTACGAGCAGTACTTC. It yields the protein CALRRRTYEQYF.

This clonotype has a handful of counts. The chain has TRBV10-3 and TRBJ2-3, with D perhaps TRBD1 (7 bases). The germline V and J ends were trimmed by 0 bases and 3 bases, with 10 bases remaining between them. The CDR3 contains 15 residues. Germline V lookup: CDR1 ENHRY, CDR2 SYGVKD. DNA for the CDR3: TGTGCCATCAGTGAGTCGGAGGGGGCGACAGATACGCAGTATTTT. Amino acid sequence: CAISESEGATDTQYF.

V usage is TRBV20-1 and J usage is TRBJ2-6, with TRBD2 as a possible D gene (5 bases). Germline V gene lookup returns CDR1 DFQATT and CDR2 SNEGSKA (reference sequence). The CDR3 runs 16 residues. Trimming stripped 0 bases from V and 0 bases from J, with 9 bases between. This chain's CDR3 is CSARDPGGSGANVLTF. The CDR3 region has the DNA TGCAGTGCTAGAGACCCAGGAGGCTCTGGGGCCAACGTCCTGACTTTC.

This clonotype was detected ten times or more. The gene calls are TRBV5-1 and TRBJ1-2, with a weak D call TRBD1 (5 bases). CDR1 is SGHRS and CDR2 is YFSETQ in the germline V gene. The V gene lost 2 bases and the J gene lost 0 bases, with 8 bases spanning the gap. The CDR3 length is 14 residues. CDR3 sequence (DNA): TGCGCCAGCAGCTTTGGGACGGCTAACTATGGCTACACCTTC. Amino acid sequence: CASSFGTANYGYTF. The whole variable domain, remainder taken from reference TRBV5-1 and TRBJ1-2, is KAGVTQTPRYLIKTRGQQVTLSCSPISGHRSVSWYQQTPGQGLQFLFEYFSETQRNKGNFPGRFSGRQFSNSRSEMNVSTLELGDSALYLCASSFGTANYGYTFGSGTRLTVV.

In nucleotides, the CDR3 is TGTGCCAGCAGGAATAGGGGCTACGAGCAGTACTTC. This sequence encodes CASRNRGYEQYF. The genes are TRBV6-2 or TRBV6-3 and TRBJ2-7; weak D call: TRBD1 (5 bases). The CDR3 sequence is 12 residues long. Germline V gene lookup returns CDR1 MNHEY and CDR2 SVGEGT. Trimming took 6 bases from V and 3 from J, leaving 9 bases between them.

The J gene is TRBJ2-1, the V gene TRBV20-1; TRBD1 might be the D (5 bases). The germline V and J ends were trimmed by 4 bases and 4 bases, with 23 bases remaining between them. The germline V gene has CDR1 DFQATT and CDR2 SNEGSKA (reference sequence). CDR3 length equals 17 residues. CDR3 bases: TGCAGTGCTAATCCAACCCTTGAAGGTGACAGATACAATGAGCAGTTCTTC. It codes for CSANPTLEGDRYNEQFF.

This clonotype was counted a few times. The chain carries TRBV6-6 and TRBJ1-4, with 7 bases lining up with TRBD1. The V gene end was trimmed by 6 bases and the J gene end by 7 bases; junction bases not matched to a gene: 8. The CDR3 runs 14 residues. CDR1 MNHNY and CDR2 SVGAGI come from the germline V gene (reference sequence). The CDR3 DNA reads TGTGCCAGCAGCCGTGACAGGGTCAGTGAAAAACTGTTTTTT. Protein sequence: CASSRDRVSEKLFF.

The rearrangement links TRBV5-1 to TRBJ1-6; TRBD1 matches at 10 bases. The germline V gene has CDR1 SGHRS and CDR2 YFSETQ. The J segment lost 1 base and the V segment lost 5 bases, leaving 3 bases of the junction unmatched. The CDR3 length is 16 residues. The CDR3 region is CASSWTGGSYNSPLHF. DNA for the CDR3: TGCGCCAGCAGTTGGACAGGGGGATCCTATAATTCACCCCTCCACTTT.

This clonotype appeared once. This rearrangement joins TRBV13 to TRBJ2-5; TRBD1 is a possible D gene (5 bases). The CDR3 runs to 14 residues. CDR1 and CDR2 (germline): PRHDT, FYEKMQ (reference sequence). With 5 bases removed from V and 2 bases from J, the gap between germline ends came to 12 bases. CDR3 in amino acids: CASSIQGRQETQYF. The CDR3 nucleotides read TGTGCCAGCAGCATCCAGGGTAGGCAAGAGACCCAGTACTTC.

The rearrangement links TRBV2 to TRBJ1-5; 8 nucleotides align to TRBD1. The CDR3 runs 15 residues. Germline CDR1 reads SNHLY; CDR2 reads FYNNEI. V lost 6 bases and J lost 3; bases outside the gene matches: 7. CDR3 DNA sequence: TGTGCCAGCAGGCCGGGACAGGTCGACAATCAGCCCCAGCATTTT. Protein sequence: CASRPGQVDNQPQHF.